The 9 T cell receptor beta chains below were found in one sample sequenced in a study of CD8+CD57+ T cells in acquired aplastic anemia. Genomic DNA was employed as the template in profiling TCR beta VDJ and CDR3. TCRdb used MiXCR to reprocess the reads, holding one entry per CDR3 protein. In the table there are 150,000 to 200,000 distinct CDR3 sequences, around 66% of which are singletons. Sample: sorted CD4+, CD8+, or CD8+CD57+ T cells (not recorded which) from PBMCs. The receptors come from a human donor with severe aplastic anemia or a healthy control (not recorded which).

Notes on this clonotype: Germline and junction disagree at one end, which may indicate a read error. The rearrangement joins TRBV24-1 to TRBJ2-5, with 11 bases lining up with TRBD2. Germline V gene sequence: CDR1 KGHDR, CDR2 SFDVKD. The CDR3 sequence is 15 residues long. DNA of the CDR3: TGTGCCAGCAGTGAACAGGGACTAGCGGCAGAGACCCAGTACTTC. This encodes CASSEQGLAAETQYF.

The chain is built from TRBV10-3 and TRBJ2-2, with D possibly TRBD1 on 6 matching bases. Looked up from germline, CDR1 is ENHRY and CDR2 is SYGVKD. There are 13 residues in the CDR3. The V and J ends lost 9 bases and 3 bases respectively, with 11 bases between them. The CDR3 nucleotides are TGTGCCATTATGGACAGAGACACCGGGGAGCTGTTTTTT. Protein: CAIMDRDTGELFF.

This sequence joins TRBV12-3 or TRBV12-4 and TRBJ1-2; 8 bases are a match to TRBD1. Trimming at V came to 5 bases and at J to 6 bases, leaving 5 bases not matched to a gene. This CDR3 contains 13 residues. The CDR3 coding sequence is TGTGCCAGCAGTCTAAGGACAGGGAATGGCTACACCTTC. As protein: CASSLRTGNGYTF.

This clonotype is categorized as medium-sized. The CDR3 DNA reads as TGTGCCAGCAGCCACGATAGCGGGGGCACAGATACGCAGTATTTT. Translated: CASSHDSGGTDTQYF. The chain couples TRBV7-2 to TRBJ2-3, with 8 bases that match TRBD2. Germline V gene sequence: CDR1 SGHTA, CDR2 FQGNSA. Trimming took 5 bases from V and 1 from J; bases not matched to a gene: 5. The length of the CDR3 is 15 residues.

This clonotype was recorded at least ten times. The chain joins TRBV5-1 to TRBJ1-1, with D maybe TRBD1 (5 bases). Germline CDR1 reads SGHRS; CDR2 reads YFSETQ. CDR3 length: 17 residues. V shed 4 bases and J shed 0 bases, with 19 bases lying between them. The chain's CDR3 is CASSPDSNTALNTEAFF. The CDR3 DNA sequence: TGCGCCAGCAGCCCAGACAGTAACACGGCATTGAACACTGAAGCTTTCTTT.

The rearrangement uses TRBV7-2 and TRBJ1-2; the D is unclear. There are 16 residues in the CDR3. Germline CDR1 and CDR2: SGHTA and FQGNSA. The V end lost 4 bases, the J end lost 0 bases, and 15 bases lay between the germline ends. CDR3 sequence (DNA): TGTGCCAGCAGCTCCCCCCAGAGGGTAGCTAACTATGGCTACACCTTC. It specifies CASSSPQRVANYGYTF.

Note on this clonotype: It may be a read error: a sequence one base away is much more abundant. The CDR3 spells CASSDPMNTEAFF. CDR3 nucleotide sequence: TGTGCCAGCAGTGATCCAATGAACACTGAAGCTTTCTTT. V usage is TRBV6-1 and J usage is TRBJ1-1; D not resolved. The CDR3 extends over 13 amino acids. The V gene's germline CDR1 is MNHNS and CDR2 SASEGT. Trimming left V 3 bases short and J 0 bases short, with 5 bases between.

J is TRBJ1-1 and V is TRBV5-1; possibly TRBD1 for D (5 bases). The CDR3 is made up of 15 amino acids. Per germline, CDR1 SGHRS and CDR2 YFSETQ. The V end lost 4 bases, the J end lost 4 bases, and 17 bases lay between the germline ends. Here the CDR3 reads CASSLTRGGGTEAFF. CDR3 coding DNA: TGCGCCAGCAGCCTGACCCGTGGCGGGGGCACTGAAGCTTTCTTT.

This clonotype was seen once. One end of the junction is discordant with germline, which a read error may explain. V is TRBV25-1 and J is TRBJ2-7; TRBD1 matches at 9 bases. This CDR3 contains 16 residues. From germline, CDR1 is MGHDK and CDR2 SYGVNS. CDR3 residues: CASSVSLGQGFHEQHF. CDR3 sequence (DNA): TGTGCCAGCAGTGTATCCCTGGGACAGGGATTTCACGAGCAGCACTTC.